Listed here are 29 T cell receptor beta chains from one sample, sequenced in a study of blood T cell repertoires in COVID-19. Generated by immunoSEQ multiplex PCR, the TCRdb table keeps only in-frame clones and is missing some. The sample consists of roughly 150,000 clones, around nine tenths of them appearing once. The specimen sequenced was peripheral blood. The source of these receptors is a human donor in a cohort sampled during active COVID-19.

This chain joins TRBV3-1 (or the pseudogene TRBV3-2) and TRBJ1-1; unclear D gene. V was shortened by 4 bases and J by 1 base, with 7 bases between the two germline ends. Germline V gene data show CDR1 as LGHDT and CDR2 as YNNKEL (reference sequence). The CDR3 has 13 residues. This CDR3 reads CASSLNRNTEAFF. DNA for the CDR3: TGTGCCAGCAGCCTGAACAGGAACACTGAAGCTTTCTTT.

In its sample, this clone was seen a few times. The CDR3 nucleotides are TGCGCCAGCAGCTCGGACAGGTTTCAGCCCCAGCATTTT. Translated: CASSSDRFQPQHF. The chain is built from TRBV5-1 and TRBJ1-5; 7 positions match TRBD1. Losses at the gene ends were 3 bases for V and 6 bases for J; bases not matched to a gene: 3. The CDR3 loop spans 13 amino acids. CDR1 is SGHRS, CDR2 YFSETQ, per germline. The whole variable domain, remainder taken from reference TRBV5-1 and TRBJ1-5, is KAGVTQTPRYLIKTRGQQVTLSCSPISGHRSVSWYQQTPGQGLQFLFEYFSETQRNKGNFPGRFSGRQFSNSRSEMNVSTLELGDSALYLCASSSDRFQPQHFGDGTRLSIL.

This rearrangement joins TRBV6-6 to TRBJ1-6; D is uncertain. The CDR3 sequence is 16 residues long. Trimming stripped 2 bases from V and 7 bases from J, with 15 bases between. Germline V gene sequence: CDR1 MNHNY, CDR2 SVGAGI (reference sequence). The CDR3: CASSYGREPSNSPLHF. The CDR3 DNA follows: TGTGCCAGCAGTTACGGGAGGGAGCCCTCAAATTCACCCCTCCACTTT.

CDR3 nucleotides: TGTGCCAGAGCCCTAGGGGGCTCACCCCTCCACTTT. Its protein is CARALGGSPLHF. The chain has TRBV2 and TRBJ1-6, with TRBD1 matching over 7 bases. This CDR3 is built from 12 residues. The V gene's germline CDR1 is SNHLY and CDR2 FYNNEI. Germline trimming cut 9 bases from V and 10 bases from J; bases unmatched to any gene: 6. Looking up the rest from reference TRBV2 and TRBJ1-6 gives the full variable domain: EPEVTQTPSHQVTQMGQEVILRCVPISNHLYFYWYRQILGQKVEFLVSFYNNEISEKSEIFDDQFSVERPDGSNFTLKIRSTKLEDSAMYFCARALGGSPLHFGNGTRLTVT.

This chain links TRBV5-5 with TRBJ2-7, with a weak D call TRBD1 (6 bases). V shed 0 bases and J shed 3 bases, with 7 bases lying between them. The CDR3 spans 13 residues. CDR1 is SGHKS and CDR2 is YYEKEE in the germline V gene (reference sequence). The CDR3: CASSLVGGYEQYF. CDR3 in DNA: TGTGCCAGCAGCTTGGTAGGGGGCTACGAGCAGTACTTC. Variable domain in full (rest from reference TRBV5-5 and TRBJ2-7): DAGVTQSPTHLIKTRGQQVTLRCSPISGHKSVSWYQQVLGQGPQFIFQYYEKEERGRGNFPDRFSARQFPNYSSELNVNALLLGDSALYLCASSLVGGYEQYFGPGTRLTVT.

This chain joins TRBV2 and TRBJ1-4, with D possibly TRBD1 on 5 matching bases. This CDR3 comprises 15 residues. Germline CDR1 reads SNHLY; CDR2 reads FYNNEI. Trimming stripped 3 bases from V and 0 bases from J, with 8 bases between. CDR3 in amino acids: CASSEGQSTNEKLFF. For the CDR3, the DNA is TGTGCCAGCAGTGAGGGGCAATCAACTAATGAAAAACTGTTTTTT.

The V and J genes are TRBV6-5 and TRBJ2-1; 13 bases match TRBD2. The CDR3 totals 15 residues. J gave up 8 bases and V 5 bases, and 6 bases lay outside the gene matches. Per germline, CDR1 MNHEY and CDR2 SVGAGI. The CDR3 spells CASSPGLAGYDEQFF. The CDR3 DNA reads TGTGCCAGCAGTCCGGGACTAGCGGGATACGATGAGCAGTTCTTC.

The CDR3 spells CASSQNYRDPYGYTF. CDR3 coding DNA: TGCGCCAGCAGCCAGAACTACAGGGATCCCTATGGCTACACCTTC. The V gene is TRBV4-3, the J gene TRBJ1-2; D is perhaps TRBD1 (6 bases). The germline V and J ends were trimmed by 3 bases and 4 bases, with 15 bases remaining between them. This CDR3 spans 15 amino acids. The V gene's germline CDR1 is LGHNA and CDR2 YSLEER.

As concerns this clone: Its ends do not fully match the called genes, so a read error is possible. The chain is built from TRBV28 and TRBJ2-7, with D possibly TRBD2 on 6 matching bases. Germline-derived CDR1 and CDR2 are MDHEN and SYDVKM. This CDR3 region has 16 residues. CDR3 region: CASSLWREAPSYEQYF. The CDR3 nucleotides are TGTGCCAGCAGCTTATGGAGGGAAGCTCCTTCCTACGAGCAGTACTTC.

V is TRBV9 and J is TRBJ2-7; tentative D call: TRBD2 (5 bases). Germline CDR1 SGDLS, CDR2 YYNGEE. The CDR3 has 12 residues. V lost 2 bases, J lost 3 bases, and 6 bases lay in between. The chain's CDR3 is CASSVGDYEQYF. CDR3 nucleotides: TGTGCCAGCAGCGTGGGAGACTACGAGCAGTACTTC.

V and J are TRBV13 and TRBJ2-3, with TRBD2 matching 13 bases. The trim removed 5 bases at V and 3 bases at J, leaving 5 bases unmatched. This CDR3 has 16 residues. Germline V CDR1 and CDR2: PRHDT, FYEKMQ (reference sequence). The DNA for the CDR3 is TGTGCCAGCAGCGCAATACTAGCGGGGGGGACAGATACGCAGTATTTT. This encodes CASSAILAGGTDTQYF.

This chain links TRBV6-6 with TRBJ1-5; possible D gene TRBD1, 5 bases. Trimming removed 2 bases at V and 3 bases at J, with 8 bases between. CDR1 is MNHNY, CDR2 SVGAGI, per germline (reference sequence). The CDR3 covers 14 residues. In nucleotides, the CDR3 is TGTGCCAGCAGTTACGACAGCCTCAATCAGCCCCAGCATTTT. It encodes CASSYDSLNQPQHF.

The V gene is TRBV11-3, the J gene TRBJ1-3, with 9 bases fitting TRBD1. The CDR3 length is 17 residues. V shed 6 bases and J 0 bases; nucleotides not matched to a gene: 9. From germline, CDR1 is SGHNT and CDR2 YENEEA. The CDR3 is CASSPITGGISGNTIYF. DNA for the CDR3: TGTGCCAGCAGTCCCATTACAGGGGGCATCTCTGGAAACACCATATATTTT.

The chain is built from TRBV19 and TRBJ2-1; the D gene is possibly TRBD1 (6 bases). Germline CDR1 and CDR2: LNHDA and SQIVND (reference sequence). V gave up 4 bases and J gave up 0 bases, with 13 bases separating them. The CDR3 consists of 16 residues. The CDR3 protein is CASSTPQGISYNEQFF. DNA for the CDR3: TGTGCCAGTAGTACCCCCCAGGGGATCTCCTACAATGAGCAGTTCTTC.

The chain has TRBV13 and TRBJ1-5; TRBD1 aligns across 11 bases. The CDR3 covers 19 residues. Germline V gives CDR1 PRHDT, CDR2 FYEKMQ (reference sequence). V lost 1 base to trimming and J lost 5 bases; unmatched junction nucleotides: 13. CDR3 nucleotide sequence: TGTGCCAGCAGCTTAGACCTGGGACAGGGGGGCCTGGCCTATCAGCCCCAGCATTTT. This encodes CASSLDLGQGGLAYQPQHF.

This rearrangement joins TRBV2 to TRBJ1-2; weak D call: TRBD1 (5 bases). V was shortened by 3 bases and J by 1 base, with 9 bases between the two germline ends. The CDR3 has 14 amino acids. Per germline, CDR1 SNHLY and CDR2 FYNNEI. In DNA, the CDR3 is TGTGCCAGCAGTGACAGGGTTTTTAACTATGGCTACACCTTC. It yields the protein CASSDRVFNYGYTF.

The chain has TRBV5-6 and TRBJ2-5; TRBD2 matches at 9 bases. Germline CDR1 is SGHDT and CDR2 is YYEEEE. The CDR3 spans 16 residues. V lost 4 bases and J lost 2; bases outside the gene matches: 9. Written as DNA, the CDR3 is TGTGCCAGCAGCCCGTGGGGGAGCGGGGGGCAAGAGACCCAGTACTTC. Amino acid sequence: CASSPWGSGGQETQYF.

Here the CDR3 DNA reads TGTGCCAGCAGCTTGGAGGACAGGGTTTCACCCCTCCACTTT. Translation: CASSLEDRVSPLHF. This chain connects TRBV5-6 to TRBJ1-6; TRBD1 matches at 8 bases. The CDR3 length is 14 residues. CDR1 and CDR2 (germline): SGHDT, YYEEEE. V was clipped by 0 bases and J by 9 bases; unmatched bases: 2.

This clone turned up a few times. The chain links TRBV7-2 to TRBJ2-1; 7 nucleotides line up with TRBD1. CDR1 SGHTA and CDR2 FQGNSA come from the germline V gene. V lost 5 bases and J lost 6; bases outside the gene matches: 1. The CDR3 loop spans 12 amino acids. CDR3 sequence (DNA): TGTGCCAGCAGCCACAGGGGCAATGAGCAGTTCTTC. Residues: CASSHRGNEQFF.

CDR3 protein: CASSERYSPQYF. For the CDR3, the DNA is TGTGCCAGCAGTGAACGGTACAGCCCACAGTACTTC. The rearrangement joins TRBV25-1 to TRBJ2-4; no firm D call. Germline V gene sequence: CDR1 MGHDK, CDR2 SYGVNS. This CDR3 region has 12 residues. V shed 2 bases and J shed 13 bases, with 12 bases lying between them.

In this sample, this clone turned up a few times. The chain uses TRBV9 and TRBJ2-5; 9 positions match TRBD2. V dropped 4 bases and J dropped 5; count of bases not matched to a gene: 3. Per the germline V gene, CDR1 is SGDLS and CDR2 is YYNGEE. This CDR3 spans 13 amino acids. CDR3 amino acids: CASSPGTSETQYF. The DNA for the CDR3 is TGTGCCAGCAGCCCCGGGACTAGCGAGACCCAGTACTTC.

CDR3 sequence: CASSISPDREKQYF. CDR3 nucleotide sequence: TGTGCCAGTAGTATAAGCCCGGACAGGGAGAAGCAGTACTTC. The chain joins TRBV19 to TRBJ2-7; 8 positions match TRBD1. Per the germline V gene, CDR1 is LNHDA and CDR2 is SQIVND (reference sequence). The CDR3 loop spans 14 amino acids. The V gene end was trimmed by 2 bases and the J gene end by 8 bases; junction bases not matched to a gene: 8.

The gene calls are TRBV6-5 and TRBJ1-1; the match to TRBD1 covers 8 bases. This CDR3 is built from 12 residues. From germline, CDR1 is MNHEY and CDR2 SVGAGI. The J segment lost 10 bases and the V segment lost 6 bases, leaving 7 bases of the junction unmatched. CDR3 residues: CASSFDRGRAFF. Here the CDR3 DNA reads TGTGCCAGCAGCTTCGACAGGGGAAGAGCTTTCTTT.

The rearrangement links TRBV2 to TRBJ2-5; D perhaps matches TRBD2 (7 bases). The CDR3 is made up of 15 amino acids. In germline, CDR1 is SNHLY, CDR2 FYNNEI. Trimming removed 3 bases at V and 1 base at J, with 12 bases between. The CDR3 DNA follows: TGTGCCAGCAGTGACGCGGGGGCCCCCCAAGAGACCCAGTACTTC. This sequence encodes CASSDAGAPQETQYF.

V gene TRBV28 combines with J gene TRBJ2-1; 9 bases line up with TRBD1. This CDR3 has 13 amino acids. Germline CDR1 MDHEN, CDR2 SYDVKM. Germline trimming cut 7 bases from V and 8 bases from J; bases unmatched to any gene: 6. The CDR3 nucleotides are TGTGCCAGCATCCCGACAGGGGGGGATGAGCAGTTCTTC. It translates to CASIPTGGDEQFF.

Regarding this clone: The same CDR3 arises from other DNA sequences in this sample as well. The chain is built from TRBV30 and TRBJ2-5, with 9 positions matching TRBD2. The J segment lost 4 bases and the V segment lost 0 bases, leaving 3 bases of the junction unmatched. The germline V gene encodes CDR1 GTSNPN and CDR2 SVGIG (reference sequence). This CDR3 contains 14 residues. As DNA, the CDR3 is TGTGCCTGGAGTGTGGGAGCGGGAGGAGAGACCCAGTACTTC. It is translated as CAWSVGAGGETQYF. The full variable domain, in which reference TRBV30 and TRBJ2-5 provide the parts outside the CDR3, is SQTIHQWPATLVQPVGSPLSLECTVEGTSNPNLYWYRQAAGRGLQLLFYSVGIGQISSEVPQNLSASRPQDRQFILSSKKLLLSDSGFYLCAWSVGAGGETQYFGPGTRLLVL.

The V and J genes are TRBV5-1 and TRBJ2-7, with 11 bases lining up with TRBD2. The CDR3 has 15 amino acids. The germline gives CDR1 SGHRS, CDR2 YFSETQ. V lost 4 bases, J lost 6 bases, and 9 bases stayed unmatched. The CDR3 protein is CASSPLTSGTSEQYF. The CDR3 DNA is TGCGCCAGCAGCCCCCTGACTAGCGGGACCTCCGAGCAGTACTTC.

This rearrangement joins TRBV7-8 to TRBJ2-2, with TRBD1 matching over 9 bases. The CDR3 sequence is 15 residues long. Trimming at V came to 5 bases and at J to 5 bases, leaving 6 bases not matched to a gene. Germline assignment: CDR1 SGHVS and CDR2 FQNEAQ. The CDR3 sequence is CASSRDRVRTGELFF. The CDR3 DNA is TGTGCCAGCAGCAGGGACAGGGTTAGAACCGGGGAGCTGTTTTTT.

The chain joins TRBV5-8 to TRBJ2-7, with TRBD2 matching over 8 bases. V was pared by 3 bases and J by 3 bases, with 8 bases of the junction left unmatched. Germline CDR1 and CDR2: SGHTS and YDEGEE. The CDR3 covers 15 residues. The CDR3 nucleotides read TGTGCCAGCAGCTCCTATGGAGCGGGAGACTACGAGCAGTACTTC. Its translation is CASSSYGAGDYEQYF.